Listed below are T cell receptor beta chains from one sample, sequenced in a study of T-cell reconstitution after alpha-beta-depleted transplantation in children. MiXCR, run by TCRdb on the PCR reads, gives a single entry per CDR3 protein. The table records about 610,000 distinct CDR3 sequences, over 9.5% of them present only once. The sequencing used PBMCs from the stem cell graft donor, collected from the stem cell graft. The receptors were sampled from a human donor who donated a stem cell graft to a child with acute myeloid leukemia. CDR3s include the opening cysteine and the closing phenylalanine or tryptophan. D genes are given only for firm matches. Rows may omit the clone size; those that give it use once, few, many or a size class.

D gene	clone size	V gene	J gene	CDR3 DNA	CDR3 protein
.	many	TRBV15	TRBJ2-7	TGTGCCACCAGCAGAGCAAGGGGAGTCTACGAGCAGTACTTC	CATSRARGVYEQYF
.	many	TRBV27	TRBJ1-2	TGTGCCAGCAGCCTCACCTTTAACTATGGCTACACCTTC	CASSLTFNYGYTF
TRBD1	.	TRBV20-1	TRBJ1-1	TGCAGGATAGCCGAGGGGGCTATGAACACTGAAGCTTTCTTT	CRIAEGAMNTEAFF
TRBD1	.	TRBV11-2	TRBJ2-5	TGTGCCGGCAGCCGGGACAGAGGAGAGACCCAGTACTTC	CAGSRDRGETQYF
.	.	TRBV5-1	TRBJ2-3	TGCGCCAGCACCGTCTACGGCACAGATACGCAGTATTTT	CASTVYGTDTQYF
TRBD2	.	TRBV20-1	TRBJ2-1	TGCAGTATTAGCGGGAGAAGGTCCTACAATGAGCAGTTCTTC	CSISGRRSYNEQFF
TRBD1	many	TRBV7-2	TRBJ2-3	TGTGCCAGCAGCGGGCGGGACAGGGGTAAAGATACGCAGTATTTT	CASSGRDRGKDTQYF
.	few	TRBV27	TRBJ2-3	TGTGCCAGCTCGGAGGGATACACAGATACGCAGTATTTT	CASSEGYTDTQYF
.	few	TRBV20-1	TRBJ2-1	TGCAGTGCTAGAGTACCACTTGAGCAGTTCTTC	CSARVPLEQFF
TRBD2	few	TRBV20-1	TRBJ2-1	TGCAGTGCTAGAGTGCGCGGGAGGCCCTCCTACAATGAGCAGTTCTTC	CSARVRGRPSYNEQFF
TRBD1	few	TRBV14	TRBJ2-5	TGTGCCAGCAGCCCCCTTCGGACAGGGGAAGAGACCCAGTACTTC	CASSPLRTGEETQYF
.	.	TRBV24-1	TRBJ2-2	TGTGCCACCCAGGGGCCCACCGGGGAGCTGTTTTTT	CATQGPTGELFF
.	.	TRBV20-1	TRBJ2-3	TGCAGTGCAGGACCCCCTGGGGGCGGGATGTCAGATACGCAGTATTTT	CSAGPPGGGMSDTQYF
.	.	TRBV15	TRBJ2-1	TGTGCCACCAGCAGAGATCAGGACATCTACAATGAGCAGTTCTTC	CATSRDQDIYNEQFF
.	many	TRBV3-1	TRBJ2-7	TGTGCCAGCAGCACCATACCATACCCGGGACGGAGAACCTACGAGCAGTACTTC	CASSTIPYPGRRTYEQYF
TRBD1	few	TRBV20-1	TRBJ1-2	TGCAGTGCTTTTATACAGGGGGGCTATGGCTACACCTTC	CSAFIQGGYGYTF
TRBD1	.	TRBV15	TRBJ1-5	TGTGCCACCAGCAGAGATCGGGAGGACAGGGGTTCTCAGCCCCAGCATTTT	CATSRDREDRGSQPQHF
.	few	TRBV5-5	TRBJ2-3	TGTGCCAGCAGCTCCCTTGCTGGGGCCAGCGGAGTCACAGATACGCAGTATTTT	CASSSLAGASGVTDTQYF
.	.	TRBV29-1	TRBJ2-7	TGCAGCGTTGGTCCGGGGCGAAAGGGGTCCTACGAGCAGTACTTC	CSVGPGRKGSYEQYF
TRBD2	many	TRBV20-1	TRBJ2-5	TGCAGTGCTAGAGGCCCTAGCGGGAAGGAAGAGACCCAGTACTTC	CSARGPSGKEETQYF
TRBD2	many	TRBV20-1	TRBJ2-3	TGCAGTGCTAGAGTAGCGGGCGGCACAGATACGCAGTATTTT	CSARVAGGTDTQYF
TRBD1	.	TRBV20-1	TRBJ2-1	TGCAGTGCTAGTTCGCCGGGACAGGGGCCCCTTGAGCAGTTCTTC	CSASSPGQGPLEQFF
TRBD2	.	TRBV12-3/TRBV12-4	TRBJ2-1	TGTGCCAGCAGTCCTATAGCGGGAGTCTACAATGAGCAGTTCTTC	CASSPIAGVYNEQFF
.	.	TRBV12-5	TRBJ2-1	TGTGCTAGTGGTTTGACCTTTGGGGTTCACAATGGGCAGTTCTTC	CASGLTFGVHNGQFF
.	few	TRBV6-2/TRBV6-3	TRBJ2-3	TGTGCCAGCAGTTACAGGCCAGAAGGGGCCACAGATACGCAGTATTTT	CASSYRPEGATDTQYF
.	.	TRBV7-8	TRBJ1-1	TGTGCCAGCAGCCTCAATGATGCCGGGGTTAGGAGCACTGAAGCTTTCTTT	CASSLNDAGVRSTEAFF
.	many	TRBV14	TRBJ2-3	TGTGCCAGCAGCCCCCTCAACGGAGGGCCTGGAGATACGCAGTATTTT	CASSPLNGGPGDTQYF
TRBD2	few	TRBV18	TRBJ2-3	TGTGCCAGCTCTAACCTAGCGGGAAGTACGCAGTATTTT	CASSNLAGSTQYF
.	many	TRBV7-2	TRBJ2-1	TGTGCCAGCAGCTTACCCCAATATGTGCAGTTCTTC	CASSLPQYVQFF
.	many	TRBV28	TRBJ2-1	TGTGCCAGCAGCCCTCCGGGCCCGGGCGGGGATGAGCAGTTCTTC	CASSPPGPGGDEQFF
TRBD1	few	TRBV12-3/TRBV12-4	TRBJ2-2	TGTGCCGACGAGGGACAGGGGAACACCGGGGAGCTGTTTTTT	CADEGQGNTGELFF
.	few	TRBV29-1	TRBJ2-5	TGCACCGTGTCCGAGGGGACCCAGTACTTC	CTVSEGTQYF
TRBD1	many	TRBV24-1	TRBJ2-1	TGTGCCACCAGTGATCAAGACAGGGGGCTTAATAATGAGCAGTTCTTC	CATSDQDRGLNNEQFF
TRBD2	.	TRBV20-1	TRBJ2-1	TGCAGTGCAGCTAGCGGGAGGGCCGGTGGGAATGAGCAGTTCTTC	CSAASGRAGGNEQFF
.	.	TRBV21-1	TRBJ2-3	TGTGCCAGCAGCAATGGAGCTGCAGATACGCAGTATTTT	CASSNGAADTQYF
TRBD2	.	TRBV18	TRBJ2-1	TGTGCCAGCTCGCCTCGACTAGCGGGACTCAATGAGCAGTTCTTC	CASSPRLAGLNEQFF
TRBD1	.	TRBV10-3	TRBJ2-7	TGTGCCATCAGATCGGGACAGGGACCCTACGAGCAGTACTTC	CAIRSGQGPYEQYF
TRBD2	many	TRBV6-1	TRBJ2-3	TGTGCCAGCAGTGAAGCAGGGACTAGCGGCACAGATACGCAGTATTTT	CASSEAGTSGTDTQYF
.	.	TRBV4-2	TRBJ2-7	TGTGCCAGCAGCCCCTATCTCATGGAGGGGGGGATAGCCTACGAGCAGTACTTC	CASSPYLMEGGIAYEQYF
TRBD2	many	TRBV24-1	TRBJ2-2	TGTGCCACCAGTGACACGGGACTAGAGAACACCGGGGAGCTGTTTTTT	CATSDTGLENTGELFF
.	many	TRBV6-1	TRBJ1-4	TGTGCCAGCAGGCAGACTGGGGGAGGTGAAAAACTGTTTTTT	CASRQTGGGEKLFF
.	few	TRBV20-1	TRBJ2-4	TGCAGTGCTAGAGATGTTAGGGGGTCGGGAAACATTCAGTACTTC	CSARDVRGSGNIQYF
.	few	TRBV3-1	TRBJ2-1	TGTGCCAGCAGCCCCGGTTGGGGGTCGTACAATGAGCAGTTCTTC	CASSPGWGSYNEQFF
.	few	TRBV20-1	TRBJ1-5	TGCAGTGCTAGGCCGGGATCCGGGTCGAATCAGCCCCAGCATTTT	CSARPGSGSNQPQHF
TRBD2	many	TRBV20-1	TRBJ2-3	TGCAGTGCCGGAGCGGGAGCGGGAGATACGCAGTATTTT	CSAGAGAGDTQYF
.	few	TRBV2	TRBJ2-3	TGTGCCAGCAGTTATACTAGCGATACGCAGTATTTT	CASSYTSDTQYF